The clone carrying this TCR beta chain was recorded once. Profiled with immunoSEQ multiplex PCR; TCRdb holds only in-frame clones, not every one. Of around 15,000 clones in the sample, roughly 88% were seen once. This sample was taken from a study of chemoradiotherapy in HPV16-positive cancers. Looking at the study overall: Candidate HPV-specific clones and shared TCR motifs came from two HPV16-positive patients.

Trimming cost V 8 bases and J 0 bases, with 14 bases left between them. CDR3 size: 14 residues. Germline CDR1 MNHNS, CDR2 SASEGT. This specimen was blood, taken from a patient who underwent chemoradiotherapy. The receptor's source is a human donor with HPV-associated anogenital cancer. This chain joins TRBV6-1 and TRBJ2-7, with D perhaps TRBD2 (5 bases). The CDR3 reads CASLEVASSYEQYF. The CDR3 bases are TGTGCCAGCTTGGAGGTGGCGAGCTCCTACGAGCAGTACTTC.